The clone carrying this T cell receptor beta chain was counted a few times. The source of the sample is a study of blood T cell repertoires in COVID-19. Study in general: Researchers got acute and convalescent COVID-19 samples from the United States, Italy and Spain.

Sequencing was performed with immunoSEQ multiplex PCR; in TCRdb, only in-frame clones are kept and a portion is missing. Altogether a few hundred thousand clones are present, about four fifths being singletons, with the ten largest covering roughly 1.1%. Germline-derived CDR1 and CDR2 are KGHSH and LQKENI. The CDR3 sequence is 16 residues long. V dropped 3 bases and J dropped 4; count of bases not matched to a gene: 11. J is TRBJ2-5 and V is TRBV18, with 7 positions matching TRBD1. The sequencing sample was made of peripheral blood. The sequence was collected from a woman in her forties or fifties with acute or convalescent COVID-19. The CDR3 reads CASSPQRDSLGETQYF. As DNA, the CDR3 is TGTGCCAGCTCACCCCAACGGGACAGCTTGGGAGAGACCCAGTACTTC.